Below, 28 T cell receptor beta chains from the same sample are listed, as sequenced in a study of T cell responses to AZD1222 COVID-19 vaccine. Only in-frame clones appear in the TCRdb table, and some are missing; sequencing was by immunoSEQ multiplex PCR. The sample holds over 95,000 clones, approximately 88% seen once. Source: peripheral blood, taken 28 days after the second AZD1222 dose. The receptors were sampled from an adult who received the AZD1222 COVID-19 vaccine.

J is TRBJ1-2 and V is TRBV27; D is unclear. CDR1 and CDR2 from the germline V gene are MNHEY and SMNVEV (reference sequence). Trimming stripped 0 bases from V and 6 bases from J, with 11 bases between. CDR3 size: 14 residues. The CDR3 is CASSLSVSFNGYTF. As DNA, the CDR3 is TGTGCCAGCAGTTTATCGGTCAGTTTTAATGGCTACACCTTC.

This clone came up once. V usage is TRBV7-9 and J usage is TRBJ2-2; TRBD2 might be the D (5 bases). The CDR3 length is 14 residues. V shed 5 bases and J shed 2 bases, with 9 bases lying between them. CDR1 is SEHNR and CDR2 is FQNEAQ in the germline V gene (reference sequence). CDR3 DNA sequence: TGTGCCAGCAGCCCAGACTATAACACCGGGGAGCTGTTTTTT. Translating gives CASSPDYNTGELFF. Full variable domain (outside the CDR3, taken from reference TRBV7-9 and TRBJ2-2): DTGVSQNPRHKITKRGQNVTFRCDPISEHNRLYWYRQTLGQGPEFLTYFQNEAQLEKSRLLSDRFSAERPKGSFSTLEIQRTEQGDSAMYLCASSPDYNTGELFFGEGSRLTVL.

The rearrangement links TRBV7-8 to TRBJ2-3; 14 bases map to TRBD2. The CDR3 consists of 19 residues. The germline V gene encodes CDR1 SGHVS and CDR2 FQNEAQ. V was clipped by 1 base and J by 0 bases; unmatched bases: 6. The CDR3 protein is CASSLGTSGGFASTDTQYF. CDR3 coding DNA: TGTGCCAGCAGCTTAGGGACTAGCGGGGGGTTCGCTAGCACAGATACGCAGTATTTT.

The CDR3 DNA reads as TGTGCCAGCAGCCCCCCTGGGCAAGCCTACGAGCAGTACTTC. As protein: CASSPPGQAYEQYF. V is TRBV11-2 and J is TRBJ2-7; D is undetermined. CDR1 and CDR2 from the germline V gene are SGHAT and FQNNGV. Deletions cut 5 bases from V and 2 bases from J, with 13 bases between. The CDR3 is made up of 14 amino acids.

This clone appeared once. The chain couples TRBV4-3 to TRBJ2-1, with TRBD2 matching over 9 bases. CDR3 length: 15 residues. With V trimmed by 1 base and J by 5 bases, 3 bases remained unmatched. The germline CDR1 and CDR2 sequences are LGHNA and YSLEER. The CDR3 loop is CASSQGSSGDNEQFF. In nucleotides, the CDR3 is TGCGCCAGCAGCCAAGGGTCTAGCGGGGACAATGAGCAGTTCTTC.

The chain joins TRBV5-1 to TRBJ1-6; D uncertain. There are 16 residues in the CDR3. V shed 4 bases and J shed 5 bases, with 16 bases lying between them. Germline V gives CDR1 SGHRS, CDR2 YFSETQ. CDR3 DNA: TGCGCCAGCAGCAACAGACGGGGTTCCGATAATTCACCCCTCCACTTT. Residues: CASSNRRGSDNSPLHF. The complete variable domain, with remaining parts taken from reference TRBV5-1 and TRBJ1-6, reads KAGVTQTPRYLIKTRGQQVTLSCSPISGHRSVSWYQQTPGQGLQFLFEYFSETQRNKGNFPGRFSGRQFSNSRSEMNVSTLELGDSALYLCASSNRRGSDNSPLHFGNGTRLTVT.

The rearrangement links TRBV5-1 to TRBJ2-2; 13 bases fit TRBD2. This CDR3 has 17 amino acids. V dropped 4 bases and J dropped 4; count of bases not matched to a gene: 7. Germline loops: CDR1 SGHRS, CDR2 YFSETQ. The CDR3: CASSRTSGGPATGELFF. CDR3 in DNA: TGCGCCAGCAGCAGGACTAGCGGGGGCCCCGCCACCGGGGAGCTGTTTTTT.

The chain couples TRBV18 to TRBJ1-5; no clear D. Per germline, CDR1 KGHSH and CDR2 LQKENI. The CDR3 totals 14 residues. Trimming took off 3 bases at V and 3 bases at J, with 9 bases between the two ends. CDR3 protein: CASSPQDYNQPQHF. CDR3 sequence (DNA): TGTGCCAGCTCACCCCAGGACTACAATCAGCCCCAGCATTTT.

The V gene is TRBV6-2 or TRBV6-3, the J gene TRBJ2-7; D remains unclear. CDR3 size: 14 residues. Deletions cut 2 bases from V and 2 bases from J, with 10 bases between. The germline CDR1 and CDR2 sequences are MNHEY and SVGEGT. CDR3 coding DNA: TGTGCCAGCAGTTACGAAAGTGCTCCCTACGAGCAGTACTTC. This encodes CASSYESAPYEQYF.

The chain joins TRBV20-1 to TRBJ1-2; unclear D gene. Trimming cost V 4 bases and J 12 bases, with 15 bases left between them. The CDR3 is made up of 11 amino acids. Germline V gene lookup returns CDR1 DFQATT and CDR2 SNEGSKA (reference sequence). The DNA of the CDR3 is TGCAGTGCTACTCAATCCCCCCGGAACACCTTC. It translates to CSATQSPRNTF.

The chain combines TRBV2 with TRBJ1-4; TRBD1 is a possible D gene (5 bases). V was cut by 6 bases and J by 0 bases, with 17 bases left in between. The V gene's germline CDR1 is SNHLY and CDR2 FYNNEI. This CDR3 has 17 residues. The CDR3 coding sequence is TGTGCCAGCAGAGACGGGACGTTCCTTTCAACTAATGAAAAACTGTTTTTT. It is translated as CASRDGTFLSTNEKLFF.

The count of this clone is one. This chain's CDR3 is CARRAGGPGTGELFF. CDR3 coding DNA: TGTGCCCGCCGGGCGGGGGGGCCAGGCACCGGGGAGCTGTTTTTT. The chain recombines TRBV6-5 with TRBJ2-2; 9 nucleotides align to TRBD2. J gave up 4 bases and V 11 bases, and 11 bases lay outside the gene matches. CDR1 is MNHEY and CDR2 is SVGAGI in the germline V gene. This CDR3 region has 15 residues.

The genes are TRBV4-1 and TRBJ1-5; TRBD1 might be the D (5 bases). The germline CDR1 and CDR2 sequences are MGHRA and YSYEKL. The CDR3 runs 15 residues. The V end lost 2 bases, the J end lost 7 bases, and 15 bases lay between the germline ends. CDR3 sequence reads: CASSQTGAGIQPQHF. CDR3 sequence (DNA): TGCGCCAGCAGCCAAACTGGGGCCGGTATACAGCCCCAGCATTTT.

The V call is TRBV7-6, the J call TRBJ2-3, with 13 bases aligning to TRBD2. The CDR3 totals 17 residues. Germline V gives CDR1 SGHVS, CDR2 FNYEAQ. J lost 2 bases, V lost 4 bases, and 6 bases had no gene match. The CDR3 protein is CASSSRTSGGVTDTQYF. As DNA, the CDR3 is TGTGCCAGCAGCTCAAGGACTAGCGGGGGAGTCACAGATACGCAGTATTTT.

With respect to this clone: This specimen includes other DNA sequences encoding the same CDR3. The chain has TRBV5-4 and TRBJ1-2, with TRBD1 matching 7 bases. Germline V gene data show CDR1 as SGHNT and CDR2 as YYREEE (reference sequence). The CDR3 loop spans 13 amino acids. V dropped 4 bases and J dropped 8; count of bases not matched to a gene: 8. CDR3 nucleotide sequence: TGTGCCAGCAGCCGCCCCACAGGGGACGGCTACACCTTC. It encodes CASSRPTGDGYTF.

This clone has more than one count but fewer than ten. This sequence joins TRBV5-1 and TRBJ2-3; D is undetermined. Trimming cost V 5 bases and J 6 bases, with 7 bases left between them. The CDR3 is made up of 11 amino acids. From germline, CDR1 is SGHRS and CDR2 YFSETQ. The DNA for the CDR3 is TGCGCCAGCAGTCAAACGGATACGCAGTATTTT. Protein sequence: CASSQTDTQYF.

To note about this clone: At the DNA level, this CDR3 is encoded by other sequences in the same sample as well. The rearrangement joins TRBV19 to TRBJ1-2, with D possibly TRBD1 on 5 matching bases. This CDR3 spans 12 amino acids. CDR1 and CDR2 from the germline V gene are LNHDA and SQIVND (reference sequence). Trimming took off 5 bases at V and 6 bases at J, with 10 bases between the two ends. CDR3 sequence (DNA): TGTGCCAGTAGTCGCCAGGGTGATGGCTACACCTTC. Translating it yields CASSRQGDGYTF. Based on the CDR3 plus reference TRBV19 and TRBJ1-2, the full variable domain is DGGITQSPKYLFRKEGQNVTLSCEQNLNHDAMYWYRQDPGQGLRLIYYSQIVNDFQKGDIAEGYSVSREKKESFPLTVTSAQKNPTAFYLCASSRQGDGYTFGSGTRLTVV.

The chain links TRBV15 to TRBJ2-7; TRBD1 or TRBD2 may be the D gene (6 bases each). Germline CDR1 and CDR2: LNHNV and YYDKDF (reference sequence). This CDR3 is built from 13 residues. V dropped 6 bases and J dropped 4 bases, with 13 bases sitting between them. The CDR3 loop reads CATRGGSSYEQYF. In DNA, the CDR3 is TGTGCCACCAGGGGGGGCAGTTCTTACGAGCAGTACTTC.

This clone was picked up one time. The chain has TRBV7-9 and TRBJ2-3, with D perhaps matching TRBD1 or TRBD2 (6 bases each). This CDR3 contains 15 residues. CDR1 and CDR2 from the germline V gene are SEHNR and FQNEAQ (reference sequence). V lost 2 bases to trimming and J lost 2 bases, with 11 bases between them. The DNA for the CDR3 is TGTGCCAGCAGCTTATCGGGGGCGAACACAGATACGCAGTATTTT. It codes for CASSLSGANTDTQYF.

This clone showed up just a few times. The J gene is TRBJ2-1, the V gene TRBV5-5; 10 bases line up with TRBD2. Germline values: CDR1 SGHKS, CDR2 YYEKEE (reference sequence). The J segment lost 6 bases and the V segment lost 2 bases, leaving 2 bases of the junction unmatched. This CDR3 is 14 amino acids long. The CDR3 here is CASSLLAGTNEQFF. In DNA, the CDR3 is TGTGCCAGCAGCTTACTAGCGGGGACCAATGAGCAGTTCTTC.

The table lists this clone with a count of one. Here the CDR3 reads CASSFGDRGNTIYF. Here the CDR3 DNA reads TGCGCCAGCAGCTTCGGGGACAGGGGAAACACCATATATTTT. This chain links TRBV5-1 with TRBJ1-3; TRBD1 matches 8 bases. V was pared by 2 bases and J by 4 bases, with 2 bases of the junction left unmatched. The CDR3 length is 14 residues. Germline CDR1 and CDR2: SGHRS and YFSETQ.

V and J are TRBV6-5 and TRBJ2-7; D might be TRBD2 (7 bases). Germline V CDR1 and CDR2: MNHEY, SVGAGI. The CDR3 loop spans 14 amino acids. Trimming removed 5 bases at V and 2 bases at J, with 13 bases between. In DNA, the CDR3 is TGTGCCAGCAGTCTAAGGGGGGGGGCCTACGAGCAGTACTTC. It encodes CASSLRGGAYEQYF.

This chain joins TRBV9 and TRBJ1-5; D is perhaps TRBD1 (5 bases). Germline CDR1 reads SGDLS; CDR2 reads YYNGEE. This CDR3 comprises 17 residues. Trimming took off 0 bases at V and 3 bases at J, with 16 bases between the two ends. CDR3 sequence: CASSVEWQGIYNQPQHF. CDR3 DNA sequence: TGTGCCAGCAGCGTAGAGTGGCAGGGAATATACAATCAGCCCCAGCATTTT. Supplemented by reference TRBV9 and TRBJ1-5, the full variable domain reads DSGVTQTPKHLITATGQRVTLRCSPRSGDLSVYWYQQSLDQGLQFLIQYYNGEERAKGNILERFSAQQFPDLHSELNLSSLELGDSALYFCASSVEWQGIYNQPQHFGDGTRLSIL.

This clone was counted a single time. This rearrangement joins TRBV7-8 to TRBJ1-2; D may be TRBD1 (6 bases). V dropped 1 base and J dropped 4 bases, with 22 bases sitting between them. Germline V gene data show CDR1 as SGHVS and CDR2 as FQNEAQ. The CDR3 has 18 amino acids. The DNA for the CDR3 is TGTGCCAGCAGCTTAGAGGGGGGGGCAAGTGTCGGGTTCTATGGCTACACCTTC. This sequence encodes CASSLEGGASVGFYGYTF. The variable domain in full, with the rest retrieved from reference TRBV7-8 and TRBJ1-2, is GAGVSQSPRYKVAKRGQDVALRCDPISGHVSLFWYQQALGQGPEFLTYFQNEAQLDKSGLPSDRFFAERPEGSVSTLKIQRTQQEDSAVYLCASSLEGGASVGFYGYTFGSGTRLTVV.

The chain combines TRBV12-5 with TRBJ1-1; D gene uncertain. From germline, CDR1 is LGHNT and CDR2 FRNRAP. The CDR3 runs 13 residues. Between the trimmed V and J ends, which lost 3 bases and 0 bases, there was a span of 5 bases. The CDR3 region is CASGLTMNTEAFF. CDR3 DNA sequence: TGTGCTAGTGGTTTAACCATGAACACTGAAGCTTTCTTT.

This chain connects TRBV28 to TRBJ2-1; TRBD2 matches 8 bases. J gave up 4 bases and V 2 bases, and 13 bases lay outside the gene matches. Germline CDR1 MDHEN, CDR2 SYDVKM. The CDR3 has 18 residues. Here the CDR3 reads CASSLGNAGGPRYNEQFF. In DNA, the CDR3 is TGTGCCAGCAGTTTAGGAAACGCGGGGGGCCCCAGGTACAATGAGCAGTTCTTC.

The chain uses TRBV7-2 and TRBJ1-2, with TRBD1 as a possible D gene (6 bases). The germline CDR1 and CDR2 sequences are SGHTA and FQGNSA. The CDR3 has 14 residues. Trimming stripped 5 bases from V and 2 bases from J, with 12 bases between. DNA of the CDR3: TGTGCCAGCAGCATCTACAGGGAGAACTATGGCTACACCTTC. As protein: CASSIYRENYGYTF.

The chain uses TRBV25-1 and TRBJ1-2; TRBD1 aligns across 7 bases. CDR3 length: 13 residues. V lost 4 bases to trimming and J lost 3 bases; unmatched junction nucleotides: 2. CDR1 and CDR2 from the germline V gene are MGHDK and SYGVNS. The CDR3 bases are TGTGCCAGCAGTGGGGGACAGCACTATGGCTACACCTTC. Its translation: CASSGGQHYGYTF.